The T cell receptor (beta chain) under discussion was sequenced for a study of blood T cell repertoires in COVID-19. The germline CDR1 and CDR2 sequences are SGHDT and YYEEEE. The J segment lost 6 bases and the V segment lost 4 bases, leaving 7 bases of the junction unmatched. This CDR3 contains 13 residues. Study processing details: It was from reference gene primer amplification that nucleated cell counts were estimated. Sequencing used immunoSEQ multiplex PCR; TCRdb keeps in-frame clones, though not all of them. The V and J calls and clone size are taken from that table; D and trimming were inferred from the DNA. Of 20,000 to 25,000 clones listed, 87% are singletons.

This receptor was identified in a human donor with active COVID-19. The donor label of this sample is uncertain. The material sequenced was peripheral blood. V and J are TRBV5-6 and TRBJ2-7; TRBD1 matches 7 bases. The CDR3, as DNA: TGTGCCAGCAGCGGCACCCACAGGGGCGAGCAGTACTTC. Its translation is CASSGTHRGEQYF.